The rows below give T cell receptor beta chains drawn from one sample of a study of T-cell memory formation after mild COVID-19. MiXCR, applied by TCRdb to the 5' RACE reads, yields one record per CDR3 protein. The table lists some 120,000 distinct CDR3 sequences, 5% to 6.5% of them singletons. The sample taken for sequencing was PBMCs or a T cell subset sorted from them (not recorded which). These receptors originate from an adult woman who had mild COVID-19 (a few samples of this study predate the infection). Cell type and time point are not known. Each CDR3 is given with its conserved first and last residue. Each record gives: D gene, J gene, clone size, V gene, CDR3 protein. The D gene is left open where the match is weak. Clone size is shown for a subset of rows, as once, few, many or a class of expanded clone.

>-|TRBJ2-2|few|TRBV30
CAWDAGQANTGELFF
>-|TRBJ1-6|many|TRBV7-9
CASSLSPGSYNSPLHF
>TRBD1|TRBJ1-2|few|TRBV29-1
CSVLSGQGGGGYTF
>-|TRBJ2-3|few|TRBV2
CASSERLGTDTQYF
>-|TRBJ2-5|many|TRBV5-1
CASKGETQYF
>-|TRBJ1-1|-|TRBV5-1
CASSLQDRSTTEAFF
>-|TRBJ1-1|many|TRBV7-3
CASSPGRRNTEAFF
>-|TRBJ2-6|many|TRBV29-1
CSVRGDSSGANVLTF
>TRBD2|TRBJ2-7|-|TRBV5-1
CASSLGGLAESTEGYEQYF
>-|TRBJ2-5|many|TRBV24-1
CATSVGETQYF
>TRBD1|TRBJ2-5|many|TRBV29-1
CSVARTGVQETQYF
>-|TRBJ2-1|-|TRBV29-1
CSVEESLEQFF
>-|TRBJ2-5|many|TRBV24-1
CATSDFLRDQETQYF
>TRBD1|TRBJ2-7|few|TRBV20-1
CSATGTGETYEQYF
>TRBD2|TRBJ2-2|-|TRBV3-1
CASSQVASGITGELFF
>-|TRBJ1-5|few|TRBV12-3/TRBV12-4
CASSLRVAGPWPQHF
>TRBD1|TRBJ1-2|few|TRBV6-1
CASRETGNPNYGYTF
>-|TRBJ1-4|-|TRBV12-3/TRBV12-4
CASSLGGHFEKLFF
>-|TRBJ2-1|-|TRBV4-1
CASSQALATYNEQFF
>-|TRBJ2-7|many|TRBV29-1
CSAGSGNLGEQYF
>-|TRBJ1-2|few|TRBV4-2
CASSQDAGDHGYTF
>TRBD1|TRBJ2-2|few|TRBV29-1
CSVEKGDSYTGELFF
>-|TRBJ2-7|many|TRBV7-9
CASSLGAGGSSYEQYF
>TRBD2|TRBJ2-1|-|TRBV18
CASSPLAGVGNEQFF
>-|TRBJ2-7|many|TRBV5-5
CASSFGDFAAEQYF
>-|TRBJ1-1|many|TRBV27
CASSLGSVGVVTEAFF
>TRBD1|TRBJ2-5|-|TRBV20-1
CSATRTGQETQYF
>TRBD2|TRBJ2-2|few|TRBV12-3/TRBV12-4
CASQRTRSAGELFF
>TRBD1|TRBJ1-2|-|TRBV7-8
CAGQGDYGYTF
>TRBD1|TRBJ2-2|many|TRBV24-1
CATSDPGQRNTGELFF
>TRBD1|TRBJ1-1|-|TRBV20-1
CSARAGTGIFYAEAFF
>-|TRBJ1-1|few|TRBV29-1
CSTIDHGLRDTEAFF
>-|TRBJ2-1|many|TRBV7-9
CASSFEQGEQFF
>-|TRBJ1-1|many|TRBV18
CASSPNDPGGGTEAFF
>-|TRBJ1-1|many|TRBV19
CASSIEAGRTTEAFF
>-|TRBJ2-5|many|TRBV7-2
CASSLFRRGAGETQYF
>-|TRBJ2-7|few|TRBV5-1
CASSLGGSWDEQYF
>-|TRBJ2-3|many|TRBV20-1
CSARITSTDTQYF
>-|TRBJ1-5|few|TRBV29-1
CSVVRGAGQPQHF
>-|TRBJ1-4|-|TRBV6-1
CASIQANEKLFF
>TRBD2|TRBJ2-1|few|TRBV5-1
CATQTGTSGMAEQFF
>-|TRBJ1-1|many|TRBV6-1
CASSEQGSSTEAFF
>-|TRBJ2-1|many|TRBV7-2
CASSFPGLPSYNEQFF
>-|TRBJ2-3|many|TRBV6-2/TRBV6-3
CASGLLLTDTQYF
>TRBD2|TRBJ2-3|-|TRBV7-9
CASSLGTSLTDTQYF
>-|TRBJ2-7|few|TRBV9
CASSVIYPAPSYEQYF
>TRBD2|TRBJ2-3|-|TRBV6-5
CASREGLAVTSTDTQYF
>-|TRBJ2-1|few|TRBV20-1
CSARPGSSYNEQFF
>TRBD2|TRBJ2-7|-|TRBV9
CASSPNRGAYEQYF
>-|TRBJ1-4|few|TRBV3-1
CASSYRRTNEKLFF
>TRBD1|TRBJ1-2|many|TRBV5-1
CASSPDRALGYTF
>-|TRBJ2-3|many|TRBV2
CASSRHRDTQYF